The following is a T cell receptor (beta chain) sequence with its context. This clone was seen a handful of times. Its antigen has not been determined. No per-base quality is available; no much larger clone lies one base away. The sample originates from a study of beta chain features in type 1 diabetes (dated by TCRdb to between 2018 and 2020). Looking at the study overall: Mean age, gender distribution, total cell number and subset yield were not different between patients and healthy donors. A total of roughly 98,000,000 sorted cells were examined across all samples, and RNA yield correlated strongly with the number of cells per subset. In the study, recently diagnosed type 1 diabetes patients and matched healthy donors were compared on the TCRB repertoires of their sorted circulating CD4+ T cell subsets. Regulatory and stem cell-like memory subsets were isolated from only 8 patients and roughly eight healthy donors, whereas naive and central memory subsets came from all 30 or so donors.

Each donor gave one peripheral blood draw, around 0.12 L on average, collected into heparinised tubes. Using a panel that included CD45RO, CCR7, CD25, CD127, CD95 and CD27, naive, central memory, regulatory and stem cell-like memory CD4+ T cells were sorted on a BD FACSAria II. A purity above 95% was achieved for all sorted populations. Right away, PBMCs were isolated by Lymphoprep density gradient centrifugation and were stained directly, with no culture step. So that batch effects would be minimized, each experiment stained and sorted samples in pairs, pairing one healthy donor with one patient. CDR1 and CDR2, looked up from the germline V gene, are SNHLY and FYNNEI. Counted from cysteine to phenylalanine, this CDR3 has 15 amino acids. The kept DNA is CDR3 alone, 45 bases in frame from the first base. V loses 4 bases at its end and J loses 2 bases; junction bases beyond the gene matches: 4. Points the paper makes about the study in general: Patients with type 1 diabetes made fewer insertions and deleted more nucleotides at VDJ recombination sites, implying thymic rearrangement abnormalities. The naive, central memory and regulatory TCRB repertoires appeared to resemble one another more closely among patients than among healthy donors. PCR may preferentially amplify shorter templates, but because patient and control samples were amplified and corrected together, any resulting skew would affect both groups equally. Because cDNA rather than genomic DNA was sequenced, highly expressing activated cells could have been over-represented, although no difference in activation and CD3 levels was found between groups. Because small numbers of individuals were included in the HLA sub-analyses, any influence of HLA type on TCRB rearrangement was left unresolved. Type 1 diabetes patients showed a moderate but significant shortening of TCRB CDR3 length in all four CD4+ subsets.

All of the isolated RNA was reverse transcribed with the High Capacity cDNA Reverse Transcription Kit, so expressed TCRB transcripts were sequenced. Deep immunoSEQ sequencing was performed on naive, central memory and regulatory T cell samples, with an average of around 3.4 million total reads per sample. After sorted cells were lysed in RLT buffer, RNA was extracted with DNase-treated RNeasy Micro or Mini kits, with the choice depending on cell number. To prevent cross-contamination, every cell subset was processed on its own, while patient and healthy donor samples were processed together. The immunoSEQ multiplex PCR was used to amplify TCRB sequences from cDNA, yielding 87-bp fragments that span the CDR3 region. Sequencing of the amplicons was performed on the Illumina HiSeq platform. In the paper's pipeline: Synthetic template baselines were used to correct PCR bias computationally, reads within Hamming distance 2 were collapsed, and singletons that could not be merged were discarded. Reads were aligned to IMGT to assign V, D and J genes, CDR3 length, and insertions or deletions at six rearrangement sites. Clonotype counts were normalized to sorted cell number within each subset before computing true diversity and Gini coefficients with the tcR R package. Repertoire sharing was quantified using the overlap coefficient calculated on TCRB nucleotide sequences. TCRdb retrieved this table from immuneACCESS and kept in-frame rearrangements only. Not all clones are present; in checked studies, unresolved V genes account for under half, and no reason is known for the remainder. The V and J calls and clone size are taken from that table; D and trimming were inferred from the DNA. A total of roughly 70,000 clones appear in this sample, about 48% of them only once. The ten largest clones represent around 0.7% of the sample.

This chain is built from TRBV2 and TRBJ2-7; the central 11 bases match TRBD2. The source is a young man with type 1 diabetes. Sequenced: central memory CD4+ T cells from blood. The DNA reads as follows: TGTGCCAGCAGTGCGGGACTAGCGGACCCCTACGAGCAGTACTTC. It encodes CASSAGLADPYEQYF.